One T cell receptor beta chain is described in this entry. Antigen unknown. The data belong to a study of T-cell memory formation after mild COVID-19. Overall study: The two donors had largely donor-specific TCR clusters. Study-wide points: Pre-infection memory already had some responding clones, implying cross-reactive memory joined. SARS-CoV-2 specificity of second-wave clones peaking day 37 was unconfirmed.

Each CDR3 protein gets one entry after TCRdb re-called the 5' RACE reads with MiXCR. This table holds around 400,000 distinct CDR3 sequences, roughly a quarter found once. Between the trimmed V and J ends, which lost 7 bases and 3 bases, there was a span of 13 bases. The CDR3 spans 13 residues. Per germline, CDR1 SNHLY and CDR2 FYNNEI. Sequenced material: PBMCs or a T cell subset sorted from them (not recorded which). The gene calls are TRBV2 and TRBJ2-7; D tentatively reads TRBD1 or TRBD2 (5 bases each). The TCR was taken from an adult woman who had mild COVID-19 (a few samples of this study predate the infection). Cell type and time point are not known. CDR3 residues: CASTWGSSYEQYF. CDR3 DNA sequence: TGTGCCAGCACCTGGGGGTCCAGCTACGAGCAGTACTTC.